This T cell receptor beta chain was captured by sequencing in a study of blood T cells in healthy people across ages. The study, taken as a whole, reports: Unsorted PBMCs ruled out conclusive naive versus antigen-experienced comparison.

From germline, CDR1 is DFQATT and CDR2 SNEGSKA (reference sequence). This CDR3 is built from 14 residues. There are a few counts of this clonotype. What it recognizes is unknown. With a J-beta primer mix and a sample-barcoded 5' primer, a second PCR ran about 7 to 11 cycles. TCRdb used MiXCR to reprocess the 5' RACE reads, holding one entry per CDR3 protein. The sample shows about a million distinct CDR3 sequences, about 51% of them seen only once. The source is an older woman in good health. J is TRBJ2-1 and V is TRBV20-1, with 14 bases fitting TRBD2. The specimen was blood. This chain's CDR3 is CSPGLAGGVDEQFF. The CDR3 nucleotides are TGCAGCCCCGGACTAGCGGGAGGAGTGGATGAGCAGTTCTTC.